A single sample is the source of the 9 T cell receptor beta chains below, sequenced in a study of cytomegalovirus exposure and HLA in healthy donors. The PCR ran on 60 Vbeta and 13 Jbeta primers. Generated by immunoSEQ multiplex PCR, the TCRdb table keeps only in-frame clones and is missing some. Of about 94,000 clones in the sample, roughly three quarters were seen once. Sequencing was performed on PBMCs. Receptors were obtained from a man in his thirties or forties in good health and CMV-seronegative.

Only a few counts were recorded for this clone. This chain links TRBV2 with TRBJ1-1; possible D gene TRBD1, 5 bases. The CDR3 contains 14 residues. Deletions cut 5 bases from V and 0 bases from J, with 10 bases between. The germline V gene encodes CDR1 SNHLY and CDR2 FYNNEI. CDR3 loop: CASSPSGVNTEAFF. The CDR3 nucleotides are TGTGCCAGCAGTCCGTCGGGGGTGAACACTGAAGCTTTCTTT.

The gene calls are TRBV11-2 and TRBJ2-1; 9 nucleotides agree with TRBD2. The J segment lost 6 bases and the V segment lost 1 base, leaving 4 bases of the junction unmatched. Germline-derived CDR1 and CDR2 are SGHAT and FQNNGV. The CDR3 runs to 15 residues. The CDR3 sequence: CASSLVLAGSNEQFF. For the CDR3, the DNA is TGTGCCAGCAGCTTAGTCCTAGCGGGAAGCAATGAGCAGTTCTTC.

This chain links TRBV14 with TRBJ2-3; D not certain. This CDR3 comprises 16 residues. Germline loops: CDR1 SGHDN, CDR2 FVKESK. Trimming left V 1 base short and J 4 bases short, with 15 bases between. The CDR3 here is CASSQGVARSSDTQYF. The CDR3 DNA reads TGTGCCAGCAGCCAAGGGGTAGCACGCAGCTCAGATACGCAGTATTTT.

The genes are TRBV19 and TRBJ1-5, with D tentatively TRBD1 (6 bases). Germline V lookup: CDR1 LNHDA, CDR2 SQIVND (reference sequence). The CDR3 length is 16 residues. Trimming took 5 bases from V and 3 from J, leaving 17 bases between them. In nucleotides, the CDR3 is TGTGCCAGTAGTTCCTTCATGCAGGGGTCCAATCAGCCCCAGCATTTT. It is translated as CASSSFMQGSNQPQHF.

The chain links TRBV15 to TRBJ2-5, with TRBD2 identical over 7 bases. Trimming took 0 bases from V and 5 from J; bases not matched to a gene: 6. The germline V gene has CDR1 LNHNV and CDR2 YYDKDF (reference sequence). The CDR3 extends over 15 amino acids. In DNA, the CDR3 is TGTGCCACCAGCAGAGATCGGGTAGCGGGTGAGACCCAGTACTTC. This gives the protein CATSRDRVAGETQYF.

This clone was observed a handful of times. This chain's CDR3 is CSVRTSGQETQYF. The CDR3, as DNA: TGCAGCGTTCGGACTAGCGGACAAGAGACCCAGTACTTC. The chain combines TRBV29-1 with TRBJ2-5; 10 bases align to TRBD2. Germline V gene sequence: CDR1 SQVTM, CDR2 ANQGSEA. The CDR3 runs 13 residues. V trimming: 5 bases; J trimming: 2 bases; junction bases outside the gene matches: 2.

The chain uses TRBV18 and TRBJ2-6; D is uncertain. V lost 0 bases, J lost 0 bases, and 3 bases lay in between. The CDR3 covers 15 residues. The germline V gene encodes CDR1 KGHSH and CDR2 LQKENI. CDR3 region: CASSPPSSGANVLTF. CDR3 bases: TGTGCCAGCTCACCACCGAGCTCTGGGGCCAACGTCCTGACTTTC.

Details on this clone: The sample has other DNA sequences that encode this CDR3 too. The J gene is TRBJ2-7, the V gene TRBV5-1; 8 bases are a match to TRBD1. V lost 0 bases to trimming and J lost 2 bases; unmatched junction nucleotides: 4. Germline lookup yields CDR1 SGHRS and CDR2 YFSETQ. The CDR3 covers 15 residues. The CDR3 DNA sequence: TGCGCCAGCAGCTTGGAGAGGACAGGGCCCTACGAGCAGTACTTC. Translation: CASSLERTGPYEQYF.

The V and J genes are TRBV28 and TRBJ1-1; 10 positions match TRBD1. The CDR3 covers 12 residues. Germline values: CDR1 MDHEN, CDR2 SYDVKM. Trimming took 6 bases from V and 11 from J; bases not matched to a gene: 6. DNA of the CDR3: TGTGCCAGCAGGACAGGGGGCGTTTTGGCTTTCTTT. Protein sequence: CASRTGGVLAFF.